Below, 32 T cell receptor beta chains from the same sample are listed, as sequenced in a study of blood T cell repertoires in COVID-19. Assay: immunoSEQ multiplex PCR; the TCRdb copy retains only in-frame clones and omits some. The sample holds 400,000 to 550,000 clones, about 85% seen once. The sequenced sample was PBMCs or T cells enriched from blood (not recorded which). Source of these receptors: a young woman with acute COVID-19.

The chain combines TRBV6-5 with TRBJ2-2; the D gene is possibly TRBD1 (5 bases). The germline V and J ends were trimmed by 6 bases and 2 bases, with 13 bases remaining between them. Germline V gene lookup returns CDR1 MNHEY and CDR2 SVGAGI. The CDR3 has 15 amino acids. CDR3 in amino acids: CASRPTGPNTGELFF. The CDR3 nucleotides read TGTGCCAGCAGACCCACAGGACCCAACACCGGGGAGCTGTTTTTT.

The rearrangement links TRBV27 to TRBJ2-3; 7 bases are shared with TRBD2. The CDR3 extends over 15 amino acids. V gave up 8 bases and J gave up 3 bases; unmatched junction bases: 11. Germline lookup yields CDR1 MNHEY and CDR2 SMNVEV (reference sequence). CDR3 bases: TGTGCCAGCCCCCAGCGGGGTTCCTTTACAGATACGCAGTATTTT. This sequence encodes CASPQRGSFTDTQYF.

The CDR3 spells CASNRRDRGGGYTF. The CDR3 DNA reads as TGTGCCAGCAACCGGAGGGACAGGGGAGGCGGCTACACCTTC. This rearrangement joins TRBV5-6 to TRBJ1-2; 10 bases line up with TRBD1. CDR1 is SGHDT and CDR2 is YYEEEE in the germline V gene. Trimming took 6 bases from V and 8 from J; bases not matched to a gene: 10. The CDR3 sequence is 14 residues long.

The genes are TRBV6-5 and TRBJ2-3; 7 nucleotides line up with TRBD1. Germline V lookup: CDR1 MNHEY, CDR2 SVGAGI. CDR3 length: 15 amino acids. With V trimmed by 0 bases and J by 4 bases, 4 bases remained unmatched. In nucleotides, the CDR3 is TGTGCCAGCAGTTACTCGCGACAGGGTTCAGATACGCAGTATTTT. Its protein is CASSYSRQGSDTQYF.

The chain couples TRBV4-1 to TRBJ2-7; 12 bases line up with TRBD2. Germline lookup yields CDR1 MGHRA and CDR2 YSYEKL. CDR3 size: 15 residues. Trimming removed 1 base from V and 5 bases from J; junction bases left unmatched: 3. Written as DNA, the CDR3 is TGCGCCAGCAGCCAAGGGACTAGCGGGACGGACGAGCAGTACTTC. Protein sequence: CASSQGTSGTDEQYF.

The CDR3 nucleotides are TGTGCCAGCAGCTCTGAGGACAGGGGGTTGAACACTGAAGCTTTCTTT. Translating gives CASSSEDRGLNTEAFF. The rearrangement joins TRBV13 to TRBJ1-1; 10 bases align to TRBD1. The CDR3 is 16 amino acids. The junction had 5 bases not matched to a gene; V was cut back by 4 bases and J by 0 bases. Germline CDR1 reads PRHDT; CDR2 reads FYEKMQ (reference sequence).

The chain recombines TRBV19 with TRBJ2-3, with 8 bases identical to TRBD1. From germline, CDR1 is LNHDA and CDR2 SQIVND (reference sequence). The CDR3 spans 16 residues. The junction had 9 bases not matched to a gene; V was cut back by 4 bases and J by 3 bases. The CDR3 protein is CASSTGQGYSTDTQYF. The CDR3 nucleotides are TGTGCCAGTAGTACCGGACAGGGTTACAGTACAGATACGCAGTATTTT.

The V gene is TRBV19, the J gene TRBJ1-2, with D possibly matching TRBD1 (6 bases). Per germline, CDR1 LNHDA and CDR2 SQIVND (reference sequence). Trimming shortened V by 3 bases and J by 9 bases, and 14 bases separated the two germline ends. This CDR3 region has 13 residues. The CDR3 loop reads CASSILQGPRYTF. CDR3 nucleotide sequence: TGTGCCAGTAGTATCTTACAGGGACCTCGCTACACCTTC.

In DNA, the CDR3 is TGTGCCAGCAGCCGCGGGGTCTTTGATGAAGCTTTCTTT. It encodes CASSRGVFDEAFF. The rearrangement joins TRBV27 to TRBJ1-1; no clear D. CDR1 and CDR2 (germline): MNHEY, SMNVEV (reference sequence). The CDR3 length is 13 residues. Trimming pared 6 bases from V and 7 bases from J, leaving 15 bases between.

The rearrangement links TRBV6-5 to TRBJ2-3; maybe TRBD2 (5 bases). V lost 0 bases, J lost 7 bases, and 14 bases lay in between. The CDR3 is 15 residues long. Germline CDR1 MNHEY, CDR2 SVGAGI. The DNA for the CDR3 is TGTGCCAGCAGTTACTCGAAAGCTGGACTGTATACGCAGTATTTT. Amino acids: CASSYSKAGLYTQYF.

This clone showed up just a few times. V usage is TRBV15 and J usage is TRBJ1-5; 10 nucleotides agree with TRBD1. The CDR3 is 14 residues long. With 3 bases clipped from V and 5 bases from J, the junction kept 1 base outside the gene matches. Looked up from germline, CDR1 is LNHNV and CDR2 is YYDKDF (reference sequence). DNA of the CDR3: TGTGCCACCAGCAGTGACAGGGGGCATCAGCCCCAGCATTTT. This codes for CATSSDRGHQPQHF. The full variable domain, completed using reference TRBV15 and TRBJ1-5, is DAMVIQNPRYQVTQFGKPVTLSCSQTLNHNVMYWYQQKSSQAPKLLFHYYDKDFNNEADTPDNFQSRRPNTSFCFLDIRSPGLGDTAMYLCATSSDRGHQPQHFGDGTRLSIL.

This clone was detected a few times. The chain couples TRBV11-2 to TRBJ1-1; TRBD1 is a possible D gene (5 bases). The germline V gene encodes CDR1 SGHAT and CDR2 FQNNGV. There are 13 residues in the CDR3. The V end was cut by 0 bases, the J end by 11 bases, with 13 bases between. CDR3: CASSLDRQGVAFF. DNA of the CDR3: TGTGCCAGCAGCTTAGATCGGCAGGGCGTCGCTTTCTTT.

The rearrangement joins TRBV5-6 to TRBJ1-6, with D tentatively TRBD1 (6 bases). This CDR3 is 14 amino acids long. Trimming pared 3 bases from V and 9 bases from J, leaving 13 bases between. Looked up from germline, CDR1 is SGHDT and CDR2 is YYEEEE. CDR3 nucleotide sequence: TGTGCCAGCAGCTACAGGGTTTTGAGTTCACCCCTCCACTTT. This translates into CASSYRVLSSPLHF.

V gene TRBV25-1 combines with J gene TRBJ1-2; 11 positions match TRBD1. The germline V gene has CDR1 MGHDK and CDR2 SYGVNS. This CDR3 is 12 amino acids long. The J segment lost 8 bases and the V segment lost 8 bases, leaving 4 bases of the junction unmatched. CDR3 bases: TGTGCCAGCTTGGACAGGGGGCAAGGCTACACCTTC. This translates into CASLDRGQGYTF.

The chain links TRBV19 to TRBJ1-5; perhaps TRBD1 as D (6 bases). CDR1 and CDR2 (germline): LNHDA, SQIVND (reference sequence). CDR3 length: 16 amino acids. Trimming took off 3 bases at V and 2 bases at J, with 14 bases between the two ends. CDR3 loop: CASSMGTGFGNQPQHF. The CDR3 coding sequence is TGTGCCAGTAGTATGGGAACAGGGTTCGGCAATCAGCCCCAGCATTTT.

The rearrangement links TRBV5-6 to TRBJ2-3, with D possibly being TRBD1 (6 bases). The germline V and J ends were trimmed by 2 bases and 4 bases, with 14 bases remaining between them. Germline lookup yields CDR1 SGHDT and CDR2 YYEEEE. The CDR3 has 15 residues. The CDR3 protein is CASSFRGQTPDTQYF. The DNA of the CDR3 is TGTGCCAGCAGCTTCAGGGGACAAACCCCAGATACGCAGTATTTT.

J is TRBJ1-3 and V is TRBV25-1; no definite D call. Germline V gives CDR1 MGHDK, CDR2 SYGVNS. This CDR3 is built from 13 residues. Trimming left V 4 bases short and J 0 bases short, with 4 bases between. The chain's CDR3 is CASSVYSGNTIYF. In DNA form, the CDR3 reads TGTGCCAGCAGTGTCTACTCTGGAAACACCATATATTTT.

The rearrangement joins TRBV6-5 to TRBJ2-7; TRBD1 agrees at 8 bases. J was trimmed by 6 bases and V by 4 bases; bases with no gene match: 11. The CDR3 spans 15 residues. Germline assignment: CDR1 MNHEY and CDR2 SVGAGI. CDR3 nucleotides: TGTGCCAGCAGTTCGGGCTGGACAGGGATAGGCGAGCAGTACTTC. Translated, it gives CASSSGWTGIGEQYF.

This clone was found a few times. The rearrangement joins TRBV4-3 to TRBJ1-4, with D hard to call. The CDR3 sequence is 14 residues long. Germline V gene lookup returns CDR1 LGHNA and CDR2 YSLEER. The V end was cut by 4 bases, the J end by 7 bases, with 13 bases between. The CDR3 sequence is CASSLGAWSEKLFF. CDR3 bases: TGCGCCAGCAGCCTTGGAGCGTGGAGTGAAAAACTGTTTTTT.

The V gene is TRBV25-1, the J gene TRBJ2-5; 13 bases map to TRBD2. This CDR3 is built from 15 residues. V shed 6 bases, J shed 2 bases, and the junction held 3 bases outside the gene matches. In germline, CDR1 is MGHDK, CDR2 SYGVNS. The CDR3 loop reads CASRWGLAGQETQYF. Here the CDR3 DNA reads TGTGCCAGCAGGTGGGGACTAGCGGGACAAGAGACCCAGTACTTC.

The rearrangement links TRBV28 to TRBJ2-7, with D possibly matching TRBD1 (5 bases). The ends were cut back, 6 bases at V and 7 bases at J, with 13 bases in the middle. This CDR3 region has 12 residues. Germline CDR1 reads MDHEN; CDR2 reads SYDVKM. CDR3 residues: CASRLQEKEQYF. In DNA form, the CDR3 reads TGTGCCAGCAGGCTACAGGAAAAGGAGCAGTACTTC.

This clone was picked up one time. V usage is TRBV6-5 and J usage is TRBJ1-4, with 7 nucleotides matching TRBD1. This CDR3 is built from 15 residues. Losses at the gene ends were 11 bases for V and 0 bases for J; bases not matched to a gene: 9. Germline V gives CDR1 MNHEY, CDR2 SVGAGI. The DNA of the CDR3 is TGTGCCGGTCGGACAGGCGTTGCAACTAATGAAAAACTGTTTTTT. Residues: CAGRTGVATNEKLFF.

The genes are TRBV7-9 and TRBJ1-1; 7 bases are shared with TRBD1. The CDR3 is 14 amino acids. The trim removed 4 bases at V and 3 bases at J, leaving 5 bases unmatched. Germline lookup yields CDR1 SEHNR and CDR2 FQNEAQ (reference sequence). The CDR3: CASSSGQLYTEAFF. CDR3 nucleotide sequence: TGTGCCAGCAGCTCGGGACAGCTATACACTGAAGCTTTCTTT.

This chain uses TRBV7-2 with TRBJ2-1, with D maybe TRBD1 (6 bases). Germline V gives CDR1 SGHTA, CDR2 FQGNSA. With 1 base removed from V and 7 bases from J, the gap between germline ends came to 14 bases. The CDR3 has 15 amino acids. CDR3 sequence reads: CASSLGVQGQNEQFF. The CDR3 nucleotides read TGTGCCAGCAGCTTAGGGGTACAGGGTCAGAATGAGCAGTTCTTC.

The rearrangement links TRBV24-1 to TRBJ1-2; D not resolved. Trimming pared 5 bases from V and 8 bases from J, leaving 8 bases between. This CDR3 region has 11 residues. From germline, CDR1 is KGHDR and CDR2 SFDVKD. CDR3 amino acids: CATSGQVGYTF. The CDR3 DNA sequence: TGTGCCACCAGTGGGCAGGTCGGCTACACCTTC.

This clone is a singleton in its sample. J is TRBJ2-7 and V is TRBV11-2; TRBD2 aligns across 8 bases. In germline, CDR1 is SGHAT, CDR2 FQNNGV. This CDR3 has 15 residues. V lost 5 bases, J lost 6 bases, and 12 bases stayed unmatched. CDR3 amino acids: CASSPLPGGVGEQYF. The CDR3 nucleotides are TGTGCCAGCAGCCCACTACCGGGAGGGGTCGGCGAGCAGTACTTC.

The chain combines TRBV20-1 with TRBJ1-2; 7 nucleotides match TRBD1. This CDR3 comprises 11 residues. Germline V lookup: CDR1 DFQATT, CDR2 SNEGSKA (reference sequence). Losses at the gene ends were 7 bases for V and 7 bases for J; bases not matched to a gene: 6. CDR3 DNA sequence: TGCAGTGGCCTGTCAGGGGGTGGCTACACCTTC. This codes for CSGLSGGGYTF.

The rearrangement uses TRBV2 and TRBJ2-2; D is uncertain. Trimming took 2 bases from V and 3 from J, leaving 7 bases between them. The germline V gene has CDR1 SNHLY and CDR2 FYNNEI. The CDR3 spans 14 residues. CDR3 protein: CASSEQDYTGELFF. As DNA, the CDR3 is TGTGCCAGCAGTGAACAGGATTACACCGGGGAGCTGTTTTTT.

The chain has TRBV16 and TRBJ1-1; 8 positions match TRBD1. V lost 4 bases and J lost 1; bases outside the gene matches: 2. This CDR3 has 14 amino acids. Germline CDR1 reads KGHSY; CDR2 reads FQNENV. The CDR3 loop reads CASSPGQGNTEAFF. CDR3 DNA: TGTGCCAGCAGCCCAGGACAGGGGAACACTGAAGCTTTCTTT.

The V and J genes are TRBV7-2 and TRBJ1-2; weak D call: TRBD1 (5 bases). Trimming took 7 bases from V and 6 from J, leaving 9 bases between them. This CDR3 has 11 amino acids. Germline CDR1 is SGHTA and CDR2 is FQGNSA. In DNA form, the CDR3 reads TGTGCCAGCACCAGGGCTCATGGCTACACCTTC. Protein sequence: CASTRAHGYTF.

The table lists this clone with a count of one. The chain uses TRBV4-3 and TRBJ2-5; TRBD2 matches at 8 bases. V dropped 1 base and J dropped 5; count of bases not matched to a gene: 15. This CDR3 comprises 18 residues. The germline CDR1 and CDR2 sequences are LGHNA and YSLEER. In DNA form, the CDR3 reads TGCGCCAGCAGCCAAGTGGCCATTACTAGCGGCAATAGGGAGACCCAGTACTTC. It translates to CASSQVAITSGNRETQYF.

V and J are TRBV6-5 and TRBJ2-5; 8 bases align to TRBD1. This CDR3 is 14 amino acids long. V shed 4 bases and J 5 bases; nucleotides not matched to a gene: 6. The V gene's germline CDR1 is MNHEY and CDR2 SVGAGI. CDR3 in amino acids: CASSSRGRMETQYF. CDR3 nucleotides: TGTGCCAGCAGTTCCAGGGGGCGCATGGAGACCCAGTACTTC.